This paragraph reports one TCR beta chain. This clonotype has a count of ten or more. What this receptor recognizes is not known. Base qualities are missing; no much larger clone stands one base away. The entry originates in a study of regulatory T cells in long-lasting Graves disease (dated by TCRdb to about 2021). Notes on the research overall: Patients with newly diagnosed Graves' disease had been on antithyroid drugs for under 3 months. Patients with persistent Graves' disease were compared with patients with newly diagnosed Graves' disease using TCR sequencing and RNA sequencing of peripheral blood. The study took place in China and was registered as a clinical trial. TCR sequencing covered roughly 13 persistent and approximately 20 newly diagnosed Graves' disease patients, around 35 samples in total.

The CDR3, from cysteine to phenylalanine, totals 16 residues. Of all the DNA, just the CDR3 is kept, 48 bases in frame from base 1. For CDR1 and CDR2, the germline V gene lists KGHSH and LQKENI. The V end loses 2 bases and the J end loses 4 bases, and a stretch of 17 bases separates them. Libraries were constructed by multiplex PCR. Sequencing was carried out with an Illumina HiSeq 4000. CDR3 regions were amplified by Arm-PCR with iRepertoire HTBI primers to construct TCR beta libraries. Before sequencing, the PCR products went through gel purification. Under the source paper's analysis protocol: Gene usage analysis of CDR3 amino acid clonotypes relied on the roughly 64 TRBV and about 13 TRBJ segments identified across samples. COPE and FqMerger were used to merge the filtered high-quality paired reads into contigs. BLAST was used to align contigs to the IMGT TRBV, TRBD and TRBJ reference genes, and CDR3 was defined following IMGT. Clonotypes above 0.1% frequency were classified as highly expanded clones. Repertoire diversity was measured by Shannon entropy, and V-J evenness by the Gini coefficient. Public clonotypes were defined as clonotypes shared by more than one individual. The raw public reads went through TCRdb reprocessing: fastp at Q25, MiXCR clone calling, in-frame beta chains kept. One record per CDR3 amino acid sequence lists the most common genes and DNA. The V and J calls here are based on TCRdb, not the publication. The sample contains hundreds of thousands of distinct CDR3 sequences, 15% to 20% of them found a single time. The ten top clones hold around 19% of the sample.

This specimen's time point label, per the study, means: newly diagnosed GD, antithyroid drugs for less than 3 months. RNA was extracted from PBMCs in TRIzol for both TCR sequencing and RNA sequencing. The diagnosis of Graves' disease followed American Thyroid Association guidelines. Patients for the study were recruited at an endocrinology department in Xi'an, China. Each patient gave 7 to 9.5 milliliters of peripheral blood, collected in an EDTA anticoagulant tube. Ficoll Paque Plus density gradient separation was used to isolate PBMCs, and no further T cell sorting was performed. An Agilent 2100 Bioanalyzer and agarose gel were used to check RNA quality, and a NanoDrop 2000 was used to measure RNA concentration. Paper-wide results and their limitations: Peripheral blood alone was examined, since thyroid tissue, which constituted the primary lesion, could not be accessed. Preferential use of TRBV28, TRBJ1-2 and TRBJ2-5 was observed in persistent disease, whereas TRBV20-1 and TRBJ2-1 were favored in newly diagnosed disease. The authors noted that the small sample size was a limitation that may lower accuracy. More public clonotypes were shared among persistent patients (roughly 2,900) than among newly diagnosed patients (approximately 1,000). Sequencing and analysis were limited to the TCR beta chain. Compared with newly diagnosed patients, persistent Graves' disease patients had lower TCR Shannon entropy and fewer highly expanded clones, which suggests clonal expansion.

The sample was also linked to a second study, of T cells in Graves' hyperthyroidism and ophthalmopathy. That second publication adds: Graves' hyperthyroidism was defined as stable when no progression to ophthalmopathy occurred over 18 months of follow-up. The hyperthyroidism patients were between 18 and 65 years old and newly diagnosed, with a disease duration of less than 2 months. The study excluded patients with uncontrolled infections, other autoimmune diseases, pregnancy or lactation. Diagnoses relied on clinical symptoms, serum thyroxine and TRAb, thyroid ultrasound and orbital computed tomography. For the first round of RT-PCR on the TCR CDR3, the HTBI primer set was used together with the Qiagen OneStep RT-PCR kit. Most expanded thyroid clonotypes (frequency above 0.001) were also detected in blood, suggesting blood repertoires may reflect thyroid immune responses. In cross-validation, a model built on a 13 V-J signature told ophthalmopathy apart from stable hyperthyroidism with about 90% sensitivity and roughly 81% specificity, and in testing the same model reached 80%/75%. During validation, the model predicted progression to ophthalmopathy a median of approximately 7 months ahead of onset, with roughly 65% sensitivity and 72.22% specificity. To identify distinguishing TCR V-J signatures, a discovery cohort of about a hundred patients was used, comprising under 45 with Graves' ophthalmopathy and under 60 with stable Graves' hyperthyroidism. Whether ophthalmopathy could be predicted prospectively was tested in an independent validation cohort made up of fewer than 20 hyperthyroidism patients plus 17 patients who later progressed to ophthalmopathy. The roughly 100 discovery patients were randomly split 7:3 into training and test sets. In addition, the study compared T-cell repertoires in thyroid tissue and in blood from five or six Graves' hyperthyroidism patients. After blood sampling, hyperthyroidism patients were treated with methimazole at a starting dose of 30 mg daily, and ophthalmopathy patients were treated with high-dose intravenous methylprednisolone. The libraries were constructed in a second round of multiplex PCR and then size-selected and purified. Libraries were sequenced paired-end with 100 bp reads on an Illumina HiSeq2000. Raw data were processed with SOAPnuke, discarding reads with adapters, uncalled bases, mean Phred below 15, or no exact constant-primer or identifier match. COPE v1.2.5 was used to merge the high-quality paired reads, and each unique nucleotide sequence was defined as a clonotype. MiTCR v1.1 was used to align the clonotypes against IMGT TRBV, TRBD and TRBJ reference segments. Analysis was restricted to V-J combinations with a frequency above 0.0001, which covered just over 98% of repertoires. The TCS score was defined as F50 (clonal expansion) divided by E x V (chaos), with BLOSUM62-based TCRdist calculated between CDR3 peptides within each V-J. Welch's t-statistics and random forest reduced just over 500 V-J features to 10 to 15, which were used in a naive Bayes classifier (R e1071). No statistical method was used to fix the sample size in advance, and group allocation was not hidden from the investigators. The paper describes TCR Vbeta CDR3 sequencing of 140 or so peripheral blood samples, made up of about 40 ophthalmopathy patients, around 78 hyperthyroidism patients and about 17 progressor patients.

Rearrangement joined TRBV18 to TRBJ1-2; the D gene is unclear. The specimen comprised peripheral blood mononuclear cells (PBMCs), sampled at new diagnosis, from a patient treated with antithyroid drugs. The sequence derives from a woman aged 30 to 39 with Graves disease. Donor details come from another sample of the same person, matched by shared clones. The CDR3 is CASSPMANSDSYGYTF. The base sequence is TGTGCCAGCTCACCAATGGCTAACAGCGACTCCTATGGCTACACCTTC.